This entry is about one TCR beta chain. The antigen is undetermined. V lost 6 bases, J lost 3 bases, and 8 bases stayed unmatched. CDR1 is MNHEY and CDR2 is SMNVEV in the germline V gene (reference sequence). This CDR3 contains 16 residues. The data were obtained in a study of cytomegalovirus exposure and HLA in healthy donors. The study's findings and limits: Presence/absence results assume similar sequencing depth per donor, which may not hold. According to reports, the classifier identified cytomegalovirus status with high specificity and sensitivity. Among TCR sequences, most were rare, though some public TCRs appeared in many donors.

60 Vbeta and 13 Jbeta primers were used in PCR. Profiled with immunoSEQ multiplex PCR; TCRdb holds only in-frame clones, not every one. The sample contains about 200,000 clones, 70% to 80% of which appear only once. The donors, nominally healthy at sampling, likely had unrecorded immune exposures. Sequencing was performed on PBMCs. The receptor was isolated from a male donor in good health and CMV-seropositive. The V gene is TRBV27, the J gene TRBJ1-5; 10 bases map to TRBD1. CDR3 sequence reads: CASRQGTGAPNQPQHF. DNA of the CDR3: TGTGCCAGCAGACAGGGGACAGGGGCTCCCAATCAGCCCCAGCATTTT.